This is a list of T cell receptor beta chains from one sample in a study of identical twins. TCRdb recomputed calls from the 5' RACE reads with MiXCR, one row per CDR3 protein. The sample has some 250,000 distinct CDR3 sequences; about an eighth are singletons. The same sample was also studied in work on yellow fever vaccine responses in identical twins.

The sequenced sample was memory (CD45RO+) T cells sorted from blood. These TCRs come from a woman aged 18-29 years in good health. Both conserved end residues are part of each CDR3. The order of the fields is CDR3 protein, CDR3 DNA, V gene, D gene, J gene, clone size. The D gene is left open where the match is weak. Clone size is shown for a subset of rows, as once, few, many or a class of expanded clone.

CDR3aa: CASSLEGTGDEKLFF
CDR3nt: TGTGCCAGCAGCTTAGAAGGGACAGGGGATGAAAAACTGTTTTTT
v_gene: TRBV7-6
d_gene: TRBD1
j_gene: TRBJ1-4
abundance: few

CDR3aa: CASIYRTSGGAETQYF
CDR3nt: TGTGCCAGCATCTATCGGACTAGCGGGGGGGCTGAGACCCAGTACTTC
v_gene: TRBV7-8
d_gene: TRBD2
j_gene: TRBJ2-5
abundance: .

CDR3aa: CASRATTSFGELFF
CDR3nt: TGTGCCAGCAGAGCAACCACTAGTTTCGGGGAGCTGTTTTTT
v_gene: TRBV2
d_gene: .
j_gene: TRBJ2-2
abundance: .

CDR3aa: CSANREGGNQPQHF
CDR3nt: TGCAGTGCGAACAGGGAGGGCGGCAATCAGCCCCAGCATTTT
v_gene: TRBV20-1
d_gene: .
j_gene: TRBJ1-5
abundance: few

CDR3aa: CASSGEGQGFGGELFF
CDR3nt: TGCGCCAGCAGCGGTGAGGGGCAGGGCTTCGGCGGGGAGCTGTTTTTT
v_gene: TRBV5-1
d_gene: .
j_gene: TRBJ2-2
abundance: many

CDR3aa: CASSLGITGNTGELFF
CDR3nt: TGTGCCAGCAGTTTAGGCATCACAGGGAACACCGGGGAGCTGTTTTTT
v_gene: TRBV12-3/TRBV12-4
d_gene: .
j_gene: TRBJ2-2
abundance: few

CDR3aa: CASSPGTGGGANVLTF
CDR3nt: TGTGCCAGCAGTCCCGGGACAGGTGGTGGGGCCAACGTCCTGACTTTC
v_gene: TRBV6-4
d_gene: TRBD1
j_gene: TRBJ2-6
abundance: few

CDR3aa: CATSGLAGGLAKNIQYF
CDR3nt: TGTGCCACCAGCGGACTAGCGGGAGGGCTAGCCAAAAACATTCAGTACTTC
v_gene: TRBV15
d_gene: TRBD2
j_gene: TRBJ2-4
abundance: .

CDR3aa: CASSFRGTGANTGELFF
CDR3nt: TGTGCCAGCAGCTTCAGAGGGACAGGGGCCAACACCGGGGAGCTGTTTTTT
v_gene: TRBV14
d_gene: TRBD1
j_gene: TRBJ2-2
abundance: .

CDR3aa: CASSPPEGGELFF
CDR3nt: TGTGCCAGCAGTCCTCCAGAGGGCGGGGAGCTGTTTTTT
v_gene: TRBV6-6
d_gene: .
j_gene: TRBJ2-2
abundance: .

CDR3aa: CASSLGRVGSYEQYF
CDR3nt: TGTGCCAGCAGCTTAGGTCGGGTGGGGAGCTACGAGCAGTACTTC
v_gene: TRBV7-2
d_gene: .
j_gene: TRBJ2-7
abundance: .

CDR3aa: CASIPAGSSYNEQFF
CDR3nt: TGTGCCAGCATCCCTGCGGGCAGCTCCTACAATGAGCAGTTCTTC
v_gene: TRBV11-2
d_gene: .
j_gene: TRBJ2-1
abundance: .

CDR3aa: CASSVDGDSYNEQFF
CDR3nt: TGTGCCAGCAGCGTAGACGGGGACAGCTACAATGAGCAGTTCTTC
v_gene: TRBV9
d_gene: TRBD1
j_gene: TRBJ2-1
abundance: few

CDR3aa: CASSPSGSGYEQYF
CDR3nt: TGTGCCAGCAGTCCAAGCGGGAGTGGCTACGAGCAGTACTTC
v_gene: TRBV27
d_gene: TRBD2
j_gene: TRBJ2-7
abundance: .

CDR3aa: CASSLAGPKNSPLHF
CDR3nt: TGTGCCAGCAGCTTAGCTGGACCCAAGAATTCACCCCTCCACTTT
v_gene: TRBV7-2
d_gene: .
j_gene: TRBJ1-6
abundance: many

CDR3aa: CASSEAGRATRGYTF
CDR3nt: TGTGCCAGCAGTGAAGCTGGCAGGGCGACGAGAGGCTACACCTTC
v_gene: TRBV2
d_gene: .
j_gene: TRBJ1-2
abundance: .

CDR3aa: CASSDGPGRGSEKLFF
CDR3nt: TGTGCCAGCAGTGACGGTCCGGGACGGGGGAGTGAAAAACTGTTTTTT
v_gene: TRBV6-1
d_gene: .
j_gene: TRBJ1-4
abundance: .

CDR3aa: CSAREGGTNEQFF
CDR3nt: TGCAGTGCTAGAGAGGGAGGCACGAATGAGCAGTTCTTC
v_gene: TRBV20-1
d_gene: .
j_gene: TRBJ2-1
abundance: many

CDR3aa: CASSYQTPGRPGTEAFF
CDR3nt: TGTGCCAGCAGTTACCAAACTCCGGGACGGCCAGGCACTGAAGCTTTCTTT
v_gene: TRBV6-2/TRBV6-3
d_gene: .
j_gene: TRBJ1-1
abundance: few

CDR3aa: CASSTSDRVNYGYTF
CDR3nt: TGCGCCAGCAGCACCTCGGACAGGGTGAACTATGGCTACACCTTC
v_gene: TRBV4-3
d_gene: TRBD1
j_gene: TRBJ1-2
abundance: .

CDR3aa: CASSLAAGGSYEQYF
CDR3nt: TGTGCCAGCAGCTTAGCAGCGGGAGGGTCCTACGAGCAGTACTTC
v_gene: TRBV7-2
d_gene: TRBD2
j_gene: TRBJ2-7
abundance: .

CDR3aa: CASSSRQATF
CDR3nt: TGTGCCAGCAGTTCGCGACAGGCCACCTTC
v_gene: TRBV6-5
d_gene: .
j_gene: TRBJ1-2
abundance: few

CDR3aa: CASSEGSGKHNEQFF
CDR3nt: TGTGCCAGCAGTGAAGGGTCGGGTAAACACAATGAGCAGTTCTTC
v_gene: TRBV2
d_gene: .
j_gene: TRBJ2-1
abundance: .

CDR3aa: CASSESGANRYEQYF
CDR3nt: TGCGCCAGCAGTGAGTCTGGGGCGAACCGCTACGAGCAGTACTTC
v_gene: TRBV10-1
d_gene: .
j_gene: TRBJ2-7
abundance: few

CDR3aa: CSAGDRKNYEQYF
CDR3nt: TGCAGCGCCGGAGACAGGAAGAACTACGAGCAGTACTTC
v_gene: TRBV29-1
d_gene: .
j_gene: TRBJ2-7
abundance: many

CDR3aa: CASIRREGENEQFF
CDR3nt: TGTGCCAGCATCAGGCGGGAGGGGGAGAATGAGCAGTTCTTC
v_gene: TRBV2
d_gene: TRBD2
j_gene: TRBJ2-1
abundance: .

CDR3aa: CASSLGTGPYNEQFF
CDR3nt: TGCGCCAGCAGCTTGGGGACCGGACCCTACAATGAGCAGTTCTTC
v_gene: TRBV5-1
d_gene: .
j_gene: TRBJ2-1
abundance: .

CDR3aa: CAISENILKGTDTQYF
CDR3nt: TGTGCCATTTCCGAAAATATACTAAAGGGGACAGATACGCAGTATTTT
v_gene: TRBV10-3
d_gene: .
j_gene: TRBJ2-3
abundance: few

CDR3aa: CASSYHRTGGGETQYF
CDR3nt: TGTGCCAGCAGTTATCACCGGACAGGGGGCGGAGAGACCCAGTACTTC
v_gene: TRBV6-2/TRBV6-3
d_gene: TRBD1
j_gene: TRBJ2-5
abundance: .

CDR3aa: CASSPAGTGNSPLHF
CDR3nt: TGTGCCAGCAGCCCTGCTGGGACAGGGAATTCACCCCTCCACTTT
v_gene: TRBV3-1
d_gene: TRBD1
j_gene: TRBJ1-6
abundance: few

CDR3aa: CASSLDRAEAFF
CDR3nt: TGTGCCAGCAGCCTGGACAGGGCTGAAGCTTTCTTT
v_gene: TRBV7-9
d_gene: TRBD1
j_gene: TRBJ1-1
abundance: many

CDR3aa: CSAESGNTGELFF
CDR3nt: TGCAGCGCCGAGTCGGGCAACACCGGGGAGCTGTTTTTT
v_gene: TRBV29-1
d_gene: .
j_gene: TRBJ2-2
abundance: few

CDR3aa: CASSLGNGYYEQYF
CDR3nt: TGTGCCAGCAGCTTGGGGAATGGTTACTACGAGCAGTACTTC
v_gene: TRBV5-6
d_gene: .
j_gene: TRBJ2-7
abundance: few

CDR3aa: CATNGRGHTGELFF
CDR3nt: TGTGCCACCAATGGAAGGGGTCACACCGGGGAGCTGTTTTTT
v_gene: TRBV6-1
d_gene: .
j_gene: TRBJ2-2
abundance: .

CDR3aa: CASSRGGGQGNYGYTF
CDR3nt: TGTGCCAGCAGCCGTGGTGGGGGACAGGGAAACTATGGCTACACCTTC
v_gene: TRBV28
d_gene: TRBD1
j_gene: TRBJ1-2
abundance: .

CDR3aa: CASSEIYEQYF
CDR3nt: TGTGCCAGCAGTGAGATCTACGAGCAGTACTTC
v_gene: TRBV6-4
d_gene: .
j_gene: TRBJ2-7
abundance: few

CDR3aa: CSARAGFFPNEQYF
CDR3nt: TGCAGTGCTAGAGCAGGGTTCTTTCCGAACGAGCAGTACTTC
v_gene: TRBV20-1
d_gene: .
j_gene: TRBJ2-7
abundance: .

CDR3aa: CASRRMGTDTQYF
CDR3nt: TGTGCCAGCAGGCGCATGGGCACAGATACGCAGTATTTT
v_gene: TRBV2
d_gene: .
j_gene: TRBJ2-3
abundance: .

CDR3aa: CSALGIGATAEAFF
CDR3nt: TGCAGTGCCTTGGGGATCGGAGCCACGGCTGAAGCTTTCTTT
v_gene: TRBV20-1
d_gene: .
j_gene: TRBJ1-1
abundance: many

CDR3aa: CASSSISTYTEAFF
CDR3nt: TGTGCCAGCAGCTCAATAAGCACCTACACTGAAGCTTTCTTT
v_gene: TRBV11-2
d_gene: .
j_gene: TRBJ1-1
abundance: .

CDR3aa: CASSFRLTDTQYF
CDR3nt: TGTGCCAGCAGTTTCAGGTTGACAGATACGCAGTATTTT
v_gene: TRBV12-3/TRBV12-4
d_gene: .
j_gene: TRBJ2-3
abundance: many

CDR3aa: CASSYPGTGGRGYTF
CDR3nt: TGTGCCAGCAGCTATCCCGGGACAGGGGGCCGGGGCTACACCTTC
v_gene: TRBV3-1
d_gene: TRBD1
j_gene: TRBJ1-2
abundance: .

CDR3aa: CASSLRQGEWGEQFF
CDR3nt: TGTGCCAGCAGTCTCCGACAAGGTGAATGGGGTGAGCAGTTCTTC
v_gene: TRBV12-3/TRBV12-4
d_gene: .
j_gene: TRBJ2-1
abundance: .

CDR3aa: CSHRGGADEQYF
CDR3nt: TGCAGCCACCGAGGGGGGGCGGACGAGCAGTACTTC
v_gene: TRBV29-1
d_gene: .
j_gene: TRBJ2-7
abundance: .

CDR3aa: CASRSQGASTYEQYF
CDR3nt: TGTGCCAGTAGGTCACAGGGGGCTTCAACCTACGAGCAGTACTTC
v_gene: TRBV19
d_gene: TRBD1
j_gene: TRBJ2-7
abundance: .

CDR3aa: CASSHGTSGAGELFF
CDR3nt: TGCGCCAGCAGCCATGGGACAAGCGGGGCCGGGGAGCTGTTTTTT
v_gene: TRBV4-3
d_gene: .
j_gene: TRBJ2-2
abundance: .

CDR3aa: CASSQRGLAGYEQYF
CDR3nt: TGTGCCAGCAGCCAGCGGGGACTAGCGGGCTACGAGCAGTACTTC
v_gene: TRBV12-3/TRBV12-4
d_gene: TRBD2
j_gene: TRBJ2-7
abundance: .

CDR3aa: CASSKVGTYSNQPQHF
CDR3nt: TGTGCCAGCAGCAAAGTTGGCACATATAGCAATCAGCCCCAGCATTTT
v_gene: TRBV21-1
d_gene: .
j_gene: TRBJ1-5
abundance: few

CDR3aa: CASSPRAGESSYNEQFF
CDR3nt: TGTGCCAGCAGCCCTCGGGCGGGGGAGAGCTCCTACAATGAGCAGTTCTTC
v_gene: TRBV7-9
d_gene: TRBD2
j_gene: TRBJ2-1
abundance: few

CDR3aa: CASTNPGQAGLGELFF
CDR3nt: TGTGCCAGCACCAACCCGGGACAGGCGGGTCTTGGGGAGCTGTTTTTT
v_gene: TRBV28
d_gene: TRBD1
j_gene: TRBJ2-2
abundance: few